What follows are 19 T cell receptor beta chains derived from one specimen sequenced in a study of spatial heterogeneity in lung cancer. General study findings and limits: It was found that expanded intratumoral alpha and beta TCR counts tracked tumor mutation counts.

No antigen has been assigned to these receptors. Each CDR3 protein gets one entry after TCRdb re-called the 5' RACE reads with MiXCR. The repertoire includes about 1,200 distinct CDR3 sequences, about 18% of them detected once, and 35% to 50% sits in the top ten. Time point in this sample: sample taken at primary tumor resection. Sequencing was performed on lung tumor tissue, taken at surgery. These TCRs come from a male donor with early-stage non-small cell lung cancer.

This clonotype ranks as medium-sized (0.01 to 0.1%). The genes are TRBV6-5 and TRBJ2-5; D may be TRBD1 (6 bases). The CDR3 extends over 13 amino acids. The germline V and J ends were trimmed by 8 bases and 2 bases, with 12 bases remaining between them. Looked up from germline, CDR1 is MNHEY and CDR2 is SVGAGI. The DNA of the CDR3 is TGTGCCAGCTCGGACAGATCTCAAGAGACCCAGTACTTC. Amino acid sequence: CASSDRSQETQYF.

The rearrangement links TRBV11-2 to TRBJ2-1; D is unresolved. The CDR3 runs 17 residues. Germline assignment: CDR1 SGHAT and CDR2 FQNNGV. With 5 bases removed from V and 5 bases from J, the gap between germline ends came to 22 bases. The CDR3 sequence is CASSRNYHNGPDNEQFF. CDR3 bases: TGTGCCAGCAGCCGAAACTACCATAACGGACCGGACAATGAGCAGTTCTTC.

The sample holds a few counts of this clonotype. This sequence joins TRBV5-6 and TRBJ2-5, with D perhaps TRBD1 (6 bases). Per the germline V gene, CDR1 is SGHDT and CDR2 is YYEEEE. This CDR3 is 19 amino acids long. V was pared by 4 bases and J by 3 bases, with 28 bases between. CDR3 DNA: TGTGCCAGCAGCCTGAAGGGATTGACAGGCCCCTTCTCAGAAGAGACCCAGTACTTC. As protein: CASSLKGLTGPFSEETQYF. Filled out from reference TRBV5-6 and TRBJ2-5, the complete variable domain reads DAGVTQSPTHLIKTRGQQVTLRCSPKSGHDTVSWYQQALGQGPQFIFQYYEEEERQRGNFPDRFSGHQFPNYSSELNVNALLLGDSALYLCASSLKGLTGPFSEETQYFGPGTRLLVL.

This clonotype is medium-sized in the sample. The V and J genes are TRBV5-4 and TRBJ2-5; a weak D match, TRBD1 (5 bases). The V gene lost 0 bases and the J gene lost 3 bases, with 12 bases spanning the gap. This CDR3 has 15 residues. Germline V gene lookup returns CDR1 SGHNT and CDR2 YYREEE (reference sequence). The CDR3 DNA reads TGTGCCAGCAGCTTGGAAGGGTTAGGGGAAGAGACCCAGTACTTC. Amino acid sequence: CASSLEGLGEETQYF.

This clonotype ranks as large. The V gene is TRBV19, the J gene TRBJ2-1; D may match TRBD1 or TRBD2 (5 bases each). The germline gives CDR1 LNHDA, CDR2 SQIVND (reference sequence). Trimming left V 1 base short and J 8 bases short, with 15 bases between. The CDR3 length is 15 residues. CDR3 sequence: CASSIGAAGTDEQFF. The CDR3 bases are TGTGCCAGTAGTATAGGAGCGGCTGGGACGGATGAGCAGTTCTTC.

The chain is built from TRBV28 and TRBJ1-4; D unclear. CDR1 and CDR2 (germline): MDHEN, SYDVKM. The CDR3 consists of 15 residues. Trimming pared 4 bases from V and 2 bases from J, leaving 11 bases between. The CDR3 region has the DNA TGTGCCAGCAGTTCCCGGCTGGGCACTAATGAAAAACTGTTTTTT. Amino acid sequence: CASSSRLGTNEKLFF. Full variable domain (remainder filled in from reference TRBV28 and TRBJ1-4): DVKVTQSSRYLVKRTGEKVFLECVQDMDHENMFWYRQDPGLGLRLIYFSYDVKMKEKGDIPEGYSVSREKKERFSLILESASTNQTSMYLCASSSRLGTNEKLFFGSGTQLSVL.

This clonotype is medium-sized (0.01 to 0.1%). This chain's CDR3 is CASSGGFHKQFF. The CDR3 nucleotides read TGTGCCAGCAGCGGGGGGTTCCATAAGCAGTTCTTC. V usage is TRBV14 and J usage is TRBJ2-1; possible D gene TRBD2, 6 bases. The CDR3 loop spans 12 amino acids. Germline V CDR1 and CDR2: SGHDN, FVKESK. V was trimmed by 5 bases and J by 11 bases, leaving 13 bases between them.

The chain couples TRBV7-3 to TRBJ1-1; D not certain. The CDR3 extends over 14 amino acids. From germline, CDR1 is SGHTA and CDR2 FQGTGA. Trimming shortened V by 6 bases and J by 8 bases, and 19 bases separated the two germline ends. The CDR3 region is CASRLLPSHPEAFF. CDR3 nucleotide sequence: TGTGCCAGCAGGCTTCTCCCCTCCCATCCCGAAGCTTTCTTT.

Sample share makes this clonotype medium-sized. The chain links TRBV7-8 to TRBJ2-2; D is unclear. V was cut by 5 bases and J by 5 bases, with 3 bases left in between. Germline lookup yields CDR1 SGHVS and CDR2 FQNEAQ. The CDR3 sequence is 11 residues long. CDR3 in amino acids: CASSRTGELFF. In DNA form, the CDR3 reads TGTGCCAGCAGCCGAACCGGGGAGCTGTTTTTT.

By frequency in the sample, this clonotype is large. CDR3 nucleotide sequence: TGTGCCAGCTCACCCGGGGGACTAGCCGAGAGCTCCTACAATGAGCAGTTCTTC. Its translation: CASSPGGLAESSYNEQFF. The V and J genes are TRBV18 and TRBJ2-1; 9 positions match TRBD2. Looked up from germline, CDR1 is KGHSH and CDR2 is LQKENI. CDR3 size: 18 residues. V lost 3 bases and J lost 0; bases outside the gene matches: 9.

This clonotype is deemed medium-sized (0.01 to 0.1%). The V gene is TRBV20-1, the J gene TRBJ2-7; TRBD1 matches at 9 bases. CDR1 DFQATT and CDR2 SNEGSKA come from the germline V gene (reference sequence). Germline trimming cut 6 bases from V and 6 bases from J; bases unmatched to any gene: 9. The CDR3 length is 13 residues. The chain's CDR3 is CSAGDRALGEQYF. The CDR3 DNA is TGCAGTGCCGGGGACAGGGCATTGGGCGAGCAGTACTTC.

The chain recombines TRBV4-2 with TRBJ2-2; D remains ambiguous. From germline, CDR1 is LGHNA and CDR2 YNFKEQ. This CDR3 spans 12 amino acids. Trimming removed 5 bases at V and 8 bases at J, with 9 bases between. The CDR3 DNA is TGTGCCAGCAGCTATGTTGCAGGGGAGCTGTTTTTT. Amino acid sequence: CASSYVAGELFF.

Within the sample, this clonotype is medium-sized. The chain recombines TRBV5-1 with TRBJ2-2; a possible D gene is TRBD1 (5 bases). CDR1 and CDR2 from the germline V gene are SGHRS and YFSETQ. The ends were cut back, 4 bases at V and 9 bases at J, with 19 bases in the middle. This CDR3 spans 15 amino acids. CDR3 coding DNA: TGCGCCAGCAGCCCCGACAGTGTTTCAGGTCGGGAGCTGTTTTTT. Translation: CASSPDSVSGRELFF.

This clonotype is termed large. CDR3 region: CASSPHGTSYSYNEQFF. The CDR3 nucleotides read TGTGCCAGCAGCCCACACGGGACTTCCTACTCCTACAATGAGCAGTTCTTC. This sequence joins TRBV7-2 and TRBJ2-1; a possible D gene is TRBD2 (6 bases). CDR3 length: 17 amino acids. Trimming pared 5 bases from V and 0 bases from J, leaving 17 bases between. CDR1 is SGHTA and CDR2 is FQGNSA in the germline V gene.

By proportion, this clonotype is medium-sized (0.01 to 0.1%). The J gene is TRBJ2-6, the V gene TRBV7-2, with a tentative D call TRBD2 (5 bases). Per the germline V gene, CDR1 is SGHTA and CDR2 is FQGNSA. The CDR3 has 19 amino acids. Between the trimmed V and J ends, which lost 0 bases and 2 bases, there was a span of 17 bases. In DNA, the CDR3 is TGTGCCAGCAGCTTAGCGTCGAGGGAAGGAGGAGCTGGGGCCAACGTCCTGACTTTC. It encodes CASSLASREGGAGANVLTF.

This clonotype was picked up a small number of times. The rearrangement links TRBV20-1 to TRBJ1-4; D gene ambiguous. The V end was cut by 1 base, the J end by 5 bases, with 23 bases between. The CDR3 sequence is 18 residues long. From germline, CDR1 is DFQATT and CDR2 SNEGSKA (reference sequence). CDR3 DNA sequence: TGCAGTGCTAGAGCCGGGAGGCGGGTTTCGGTGGGCAATGAAAAACTGTTTTTT. It yields the protein CSARAGRRVSVGNEKLFF.

This clonotype is labeled medium-sized. The chain has TRBV7-9 and TRBJ2-1; D not resolved. The CDR3 is 11 amino acids. CDR1 is SEHNR and CDR2 is FQNEAQ in the germline V gene (reference sequence). The germline V and J ends were trimmed by 4 bases and 4 bases, with 2 bases remaining between them. DNA for the CDR3: TGTGCCAGCAGCTATTACAATGAGCAGTTCTTC. This gives the protein CASSYYNEQFF.

This clonotype is deemed medium-sized. The chain uses TRBV5-1 and TRBJ2-3; tentatively, D is TRBD1 (5 bases). The V end lost 1 base, the J end lost 2 bases, and 11 bases lay between the germline ends. The CDR3 extends over 15 amino acids. Germline CDR1 SGHRS, CDR2 YFSETQ. This CDR3 is CASSLWTRATDTQYF. The CDR3 coding sequence is TGCGCCAGCAGCTTGTGGACACGAGCCACAGATACGCAGTATTTT. The full variable domain, with the rest looked up from reference TRBV5-1 and TRBJ2-3, is KAGVTQTPRYLIKTRGQQVTLSCSPISGHRSVSWYQQTPGQGLQFLFEYFSETQRNKGNFPGRFSGRQFSNSRSEMNVSTLELGDSALYLCASSLWTRATDTQYFGPGTRLTVL.

The chain joins TRBV19 to TRBJ2-2; 11 nucleotides line up with TRBD2. The junction had 6 bases not matched to a gene; V was cut back by 4 bases and J by 5 bases. Germline lookup yields CDR1 LNHDA and CDR2 SQIVND (reference sequence). This CDR3 has 16 amino acids. The CDR3 nucleotides are TGTGCCAGTAGTAGTGCGTCTAGCGGGAGGACCGGGGAGCTGTTTTTT. This encodes CASSSASSGRTGELFF. The full variable domain, completed using reference TRBV19 and TRBJ2-2, is DGGITQSPKYLFRKEGQNVTLSCEQNLNHDAMYWYRQDPGQGLRLIYYSQIVNDFQKGDIAEGYSVSREKKESFPLTVTSAQKNPTAFYLCASSSASSGRTGELFFGEGSRLTVL.